Listed here are 2 T cell receptor beta chains from one sample, sequenced in a study of PD-1 blockade in classical Hodgkin lymphoma (dated by TCRdb to about 2020). This specimen's time point label, per the study, means: cycle 1 day 1 (C1D1), immediately before nivolumab initiation. Relapse after autologous stem cell transplantation had occurred in all trial patients, and cohorts A, B and C were distinguished by prior brentuximab vedotin exposure. Libraries were constructed by the immunoSEQ multiplex PCR assay. TCRdb limited this immuneACCESS table to in-frame rearrangements with V and J called. A share of clones is missing; checked studies link under half to unresolved V genes, and the rest is unexplained. For this sample the table gives around 12,000 clones, of which around 72% were detected only once. The ten largest clones represent around 32% of the sample. Source: peripheral blood mononuclear cells (PBMCs), taken at baseline. Receptors originate from a human donor with classical Hodgkin lymphoma.

The rearrangement joins TRBV7-8 to TRBJ1-1; unclear D gene. Germline CDR1 and CDR2: SGHVS and FQNEAQ. The V and J ends lost 4 bases and 5 bases respectively, with 17 bases between them. The CDR3 spans 15 residues. The CDR3 protein is CASSSPRGAETEAFF. The CDR3, as DNA: TGTGCCAGCAGCTCCCCCCGGGGAGCGGAGACTGAAGCTTTCTTT. The whole variable domain, remainder taken from reference TRBV7-8 and TRBJ1-1, is GAGVSQSPRYKVAKRGQDVALRCDPISGHVSLFWYQQALGQGPEFLTYFQNEAQLDKSGLPSDRFFAERPEGSVSTLKIQRTQQEDSAVYLCASSSPRGAETEAFFGQGTRLTVV.

This rearrangement joins TRBV10-2 to TRBJ1-4; D possibly corresponds to TRBD1 (5 bases). The V and J ends lost 5 bases and 0 bases respectively, with 19 bases between them. The CDR3 totals 18 residues. The V gene's germline CDR1 is WSHSY and CDR2 SAAADI. The CDR3 reads CASSYYIGRAATNEKLFF. DNA for the CDR3: TGCGCCAGCAGTTATTATATCGGCAGGGCGGCAACTAATGAAAAACTGTTTTTT.